This T cell receptor beta chain was identified during a study of cytomegalovirus exposure and HLA in healthy donors. Study summary: In a later analysis, the 110 or so validation repertoires were reported to have used the same platform as the roughly 600 first-cohort repertoires.

Notes on the study in general: According to the study, roughly 160 TCR beta chains were cytomegalovirus-associated. In vitro work confirmed that a few CMV-associated chains recognize CMV antigens.

Sequenced by immunoSEQ multiplex PCR; TCRdb stores in-frame clones only, minus some. Of 300,000 to 400,000 clones in the sample, 88% are singletons; the top ten hold 0.9% to 1%. On this clone itself: What it binds is not known.

The J segment lost 6 bases and the V segment lost 3 bases, leaving 11 bases of the junction unmatched. CDR1 and CDR2 (germline): SGHAT, FQNNGV. This CDR3 is 16 amino acids long. This chain links TRBV11-2 with TRBJ1-5; 7 bases are a match to TRBD1. The specimen was PBMCs. This sequence originates from a man under 40 in good health and CMV-seronegative. CDR3 in DNA: TGTGCCAGCAGCTTGGGGGAAGGGGGCCGGAGTCAGCCCCAGCATTTT. Translating gives CASSLGEGGRSQPQHF.